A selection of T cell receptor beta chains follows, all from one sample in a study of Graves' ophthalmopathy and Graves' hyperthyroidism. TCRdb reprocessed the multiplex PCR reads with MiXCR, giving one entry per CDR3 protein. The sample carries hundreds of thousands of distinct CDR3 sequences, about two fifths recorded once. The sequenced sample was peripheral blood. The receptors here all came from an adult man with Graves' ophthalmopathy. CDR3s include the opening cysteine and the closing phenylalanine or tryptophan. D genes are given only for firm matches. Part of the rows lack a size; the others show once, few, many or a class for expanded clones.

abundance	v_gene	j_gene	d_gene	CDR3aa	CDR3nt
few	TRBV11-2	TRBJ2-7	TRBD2	CASSLFPGSGRSSYEQYF	TGTGCCAGCAGCCTTTTCCCAGGTAGCGGGAGGTCCTCCTACGAGCAGTACTTC
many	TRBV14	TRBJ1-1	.	CASSQDWYTEAFF	TGTGCCAGCAGCCAAGATTGGTATACTGAAGCTTTCTTT
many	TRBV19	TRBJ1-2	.	CASSMGTGINGYTF	TGTGCCAGTAGTATGGGAACAGGGATTAATGGCTACACCTTC
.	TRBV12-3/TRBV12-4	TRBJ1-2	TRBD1	CASSTLTGIHYGYTF	TGTGCCAGCAGTACCCTGACAGGGATTCATTATGGCTACACCTTC
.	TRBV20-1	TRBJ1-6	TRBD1	CSATGTGLFHF	TGCAGTGCTACAGGGACAGGTTTATTCCACTTT
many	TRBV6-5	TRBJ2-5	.	CASSSERKETQYF	TGTGCCAGCAGTTCAGAGCGGAAAGAGACCCAGTACTTC
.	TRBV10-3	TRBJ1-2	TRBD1	CAISGDRVSGYTF	TGTGCCATCAGTGGGGACAGGGTCAGCGGCTACACCTTC
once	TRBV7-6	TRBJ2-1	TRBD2	CASSLSGGPYNEQFF	TGTGCTAGCAGCTTAAGCGGGGGACCCTACAATGAGCAGTTCTTC
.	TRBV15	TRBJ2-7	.	CATSRDRGGVYEQYF	TGTGCCACCAGCAGAGATCGAGGCGGGGTCTACGAGCAGTACTTC
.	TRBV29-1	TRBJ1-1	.	CSVATTNTEAFF	TGCAGCGTGGCGACGACGAACACTGAAGCTTTCTTT
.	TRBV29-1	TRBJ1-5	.	CSLGNVSNQPQHF	TGCAGCTTGGGCAATGTAAGCAATCAGCCCCAGCATTTT
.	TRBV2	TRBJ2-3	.	CASMPWGTQYF	TGTGCCAGCATGCCTTGGGGTACGCAGTATTTT
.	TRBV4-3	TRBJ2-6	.	CASSGTSLGSGANVLTF	TGCGCCAGCTCGGGAACTTCGTTAGGCTCTGGGGCCAACGTCCTGACTTTC
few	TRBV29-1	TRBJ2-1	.	CSVDSGSSYNEQFF	TGCAGCGTAGATAGCGGCAGCTCCTACAATGAGCAGTTCTTC
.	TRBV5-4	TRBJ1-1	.	CASSFQGLATEAFF	TGTGCCAGCAGCTTCCAGGGTCTTGCCACTGAAGCTTTCTTT